These 11 T cell receptor beta chains came from one sample sequenced in a study of T cell repertoires in cytomegalovirus infection. TCRdb used MiXCR to reprocess the reads, holding one entry per CDR3 protein. The sample holds under 120,000 distinct CDR3 sequences, under 45% seen once. What these receptors recognize is not known. The sample here was CD8+ T cells from cultured PBMCs, taken from culture after CMV antigen stimulation. Receptors originate from a human donor in good health (CMV status not recorded). Some clones in this sample may be carry-over from other donors' samples.

This clonotype was found a few times. V and J are TRBV7-8 and TRBJ1-2; the D is unclear. In germline, CDR1 is SGHVS, CDR2 FQNEAQ. The CDR3 has 13 residues. Trimming cost V 5 bases and J 6 bases, with 13 bases left between them. In nucleotides, the CDR3 is TGTGCCAGCAGCCCCGCGGGATTCCATGGCTACACCTTC. As protein: CASSPAGFHGYTF. The complete variable domain, with remaining parts taken from reference TRBV7-8 and TRBJ1-2, reads GAGVSQSPRYKVAKRGQDVALRCDPISGHVSLFWYQQALGQGPEFLTYFQNEAQLDKSGLPSDRFFAERPEGSVSTLKIQRTQQEDSAVYLCASSPAGFHGYTFGSGTRLTVV.

As for this clonotype: The junction departs from germline at one end; a sequencing error may be responsible. This chain links TRBV12-3 or TRBV12-4 with TRBJ2-3, with 10 bases matching TRBD2. The length of the CDR3 is 17 residues. CDR3 DNA: TGTGCCAGCGGTTTCAGTCTAGCGGGGGCAAGCACAGATACGCAGTATTTT. This gives the protein CASGFSLAGASTDTQYF.

This clonotype showed up many times. V usage is TRBV9 and J usage is TRBJ2-7, with unresolved D. V lost 0 bases, J lost 0 bases, and 7 bases lay in between. The CDR3 spans 14 residues. Germline assignment: CDR1 SGDLS and CDR2 YYNGEE. DNA of the CDR3: TGTGCCAGCAGCGTAGTTCCAAGCTCCTACGAGCAGTACTTC. Its translation is CASSVVPSSYEQYF.

The chain recombines TRBV6-6 with TRBJ2-3, with TRBD2 as a possible D gene (6 bases). The V gene's germline CDR1 is MNHNY and CDR2 SVGAGI (reference sequence). The CDR3 totals 16 residues. With 5 bases removed from V and 1 base from J, the gap between germline ends came to 16 bases. In nucleotides, the CDR3 is TGTGCCAGCAGTGCCACCCGGGGGTTTGGCACAGATACGCAGTATTTT. Residues: CASSATRGFGTDTQYF.

The gene calls are TRBV30 and TRBJ1-3; no clear D gene. In germline, CDR1 is GTSNPN, CDR2 SVGIG (reference sequence). This CDR3 comprises 12 residues. V was pared by 4 bases and J by 2 bases, with 6 bases between. The CDR3 DNA follows: TGTGCCTGGAAGGCAGCTGGAAACACCATATATTTT. It yields the protein CAWKAAGNTIYF.

The chain couples TRBV29-1 to TRBJ2-5; D call uncertain. The ends were cut back, 3 bases at V and 0 bases at J, with 14 bases in the middle. Germline V CDR1 and CDR2: SQVTM, ANQGSEA. This CDR3 is 15 amino acids long. The CDR3 loop reads CSVEARNPYQETQYF. The CDR3 nucleotides are TGCAGCGTTGAGGCCCGGAACCCGTACCAAGAGACCCAGTACTTC.

This chain uses TRBV7-9 with TRBJ2-1; 7 bases agree with TRBD2. Germline assignment: CDR1 SEHNR and CDR2 FQNEAQ (reference sequence). This CDR3 has 16 amino acids. V gave up 8 bases and J gave up 4 bases; unmatched junction bases: 14. The CDR3, as DNA: TGTGCCAGCTACGCAACGCCTAGCGGCCCTTACAATGAGCAGTTCTTC. Amino acid sequence: CASYATPSGPYNEQFF.

The rearrangement uses TRBV3-1 and TRBJ2-3, with D perhaps matching TRBD1 (6 bases). The CDR3 totals 16 residues. Germline V gene sequence: CDR1 LGHDT, CDR2 YNNKEL (reference sequence). V lost 0 bases and J 9 bases, leaving 19 bases between the germline ends. The CDR3 spells CASSQEGAGAVSTQYF. The CDR3 bases are TGTGCCAGCAGCCAAGAGGGGGCAGGGGCGGTTTCCACGCAGTATTTT.

The chain combines TRBV7-9 with TRBJ2-7; 13 bases align to TRBD2. V lost 5 bases, J lost 3 bases, and 10 bases stayed unmatched. CDR1 SEHNR and CDR2 FQNEAQ come from the germline V gene (reference sequence). The CDR3 spans 17 residues. The CDR3: CASSQTGTSGDIYEQYF. The CDR3 coding sequence is TGTGCCAGCAGCCAAACCGGGACTAGCGGGGATATCTACGAGCAGTACTTC.

This clonotype appeared a few times. Germline and junction disagree at one end, which may indicate a read error. The chain employs TRBV27 and TRBJ1-1; D gene uncertain. From germline, CDR1 is MNHEY and CDR2 SMNVEV (reference sequence). This CDR3 region has 14 residues. Here the CDR3 reads CASSLYRQNAEAFF. As DNA, the CDR3 is TGTGCCAGCAGTTTATATCGGCAGAACGCTGAAGCTTTCTTT.

This chain uses TRBV13 with TRBJ2-3; TRBD1 might be the D (6 bases). The CDR3 length is 15 residues. Germline loops: CDR1 PRHDT, CDR2 FYEKMQ (reference sequence). Between the trimmed V and J ends, which lost 5 bases and 2 bases, there was a span of 14 bases. In DNA, the CDR3 is TGTGCCAGCAGCGCCTTCTACAGGGACACAGATACGCAGTATTTT. This encodes CASSAFYRDTDTQYF.